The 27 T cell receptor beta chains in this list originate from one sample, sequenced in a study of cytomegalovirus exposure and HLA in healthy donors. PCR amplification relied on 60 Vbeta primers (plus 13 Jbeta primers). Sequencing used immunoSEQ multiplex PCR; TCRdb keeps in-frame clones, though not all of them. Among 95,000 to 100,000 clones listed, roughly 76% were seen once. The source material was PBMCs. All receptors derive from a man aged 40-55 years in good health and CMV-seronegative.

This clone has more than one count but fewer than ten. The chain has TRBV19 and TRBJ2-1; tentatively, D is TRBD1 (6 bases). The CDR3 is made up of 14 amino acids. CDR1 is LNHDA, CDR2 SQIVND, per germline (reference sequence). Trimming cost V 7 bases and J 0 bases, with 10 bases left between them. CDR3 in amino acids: CASTQGSSYNEQFF. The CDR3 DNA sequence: TGTGCCAGTACTCAGGGGAGCTCCTACAATGAGCAGTTCTTC.

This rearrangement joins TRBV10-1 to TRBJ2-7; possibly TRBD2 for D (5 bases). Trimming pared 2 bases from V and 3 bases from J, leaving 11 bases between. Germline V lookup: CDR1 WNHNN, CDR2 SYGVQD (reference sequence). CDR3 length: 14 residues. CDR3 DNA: TGCGCCAGCAGTGAGAGCAGGCGGGTCTACGAGCAGTACTTC. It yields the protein CASSESRRVYEQYF.

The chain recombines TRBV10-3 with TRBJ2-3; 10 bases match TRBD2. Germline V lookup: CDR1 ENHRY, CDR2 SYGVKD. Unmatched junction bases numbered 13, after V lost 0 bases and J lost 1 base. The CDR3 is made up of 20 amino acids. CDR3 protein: CAISESASGGIHKGTDTQYF. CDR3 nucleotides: TGTGCCATCAGTGAGTCTGCTAGCGGGGGTATTCATAAAGGCACAGATACGCAGTATTTT.

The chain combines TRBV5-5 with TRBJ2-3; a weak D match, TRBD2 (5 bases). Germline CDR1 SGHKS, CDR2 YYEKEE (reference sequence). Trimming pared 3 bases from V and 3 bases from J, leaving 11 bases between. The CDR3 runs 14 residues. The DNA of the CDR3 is TGTGCCAGCAGCTGGCAACTAGATACAGATACGCAGTATTTT. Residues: CASSWQLDTDTQYF.

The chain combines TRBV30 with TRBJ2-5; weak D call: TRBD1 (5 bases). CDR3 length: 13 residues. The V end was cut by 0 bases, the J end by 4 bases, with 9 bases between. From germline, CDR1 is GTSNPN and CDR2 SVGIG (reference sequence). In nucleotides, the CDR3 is TGTGCCTGGAGTGTACAGGTCCCAGAGACCCAGTACTTC. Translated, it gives CAWSVQVPETQYF.

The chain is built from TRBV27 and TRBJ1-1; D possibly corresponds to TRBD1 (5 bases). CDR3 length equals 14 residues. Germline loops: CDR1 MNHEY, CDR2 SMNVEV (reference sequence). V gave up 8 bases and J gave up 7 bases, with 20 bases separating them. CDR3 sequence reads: CASDLTPGYGEAFF. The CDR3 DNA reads TGTGCCAGCGATCTCACCCCAGGGTATGGTGAAGCTTTCTTT.

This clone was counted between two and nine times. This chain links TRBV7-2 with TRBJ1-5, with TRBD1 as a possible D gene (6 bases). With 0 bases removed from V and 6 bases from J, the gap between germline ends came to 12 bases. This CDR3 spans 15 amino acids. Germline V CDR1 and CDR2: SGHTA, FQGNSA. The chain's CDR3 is CASSLARGGSQPQHF. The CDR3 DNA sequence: TGTGCCAGCAGCTTAGCGAGAGGGGGTAGTCAGCCCCAGCATTTT.

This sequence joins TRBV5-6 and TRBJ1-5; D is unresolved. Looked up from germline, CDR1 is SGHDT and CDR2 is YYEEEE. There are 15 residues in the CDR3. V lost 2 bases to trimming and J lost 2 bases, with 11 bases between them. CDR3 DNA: TGTGCCAGCAGCTTTAGAGGGTTTGGCAATCAGCCCCAGCATTTT. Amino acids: CASSFRGFGNQPQHF.

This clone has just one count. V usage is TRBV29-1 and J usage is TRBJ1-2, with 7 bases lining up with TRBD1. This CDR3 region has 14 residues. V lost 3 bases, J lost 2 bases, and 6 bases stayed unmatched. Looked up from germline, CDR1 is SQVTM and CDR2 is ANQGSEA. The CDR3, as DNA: TGCAGCGTTGACTTGCAGGGGGAGAACTATGGCTACACCTTC. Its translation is CSVDLQGENYGYTF.

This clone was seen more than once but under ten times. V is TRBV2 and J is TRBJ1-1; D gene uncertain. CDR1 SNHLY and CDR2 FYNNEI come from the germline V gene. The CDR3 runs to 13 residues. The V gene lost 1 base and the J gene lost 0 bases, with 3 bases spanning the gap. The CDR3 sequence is CASSEDLNTEAFF. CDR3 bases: TGTGCCAGCAGTGAAGACTTGAACACTGAAGCTTTCTTT. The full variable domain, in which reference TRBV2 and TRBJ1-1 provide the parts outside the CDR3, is EPEVTQTPSHQVTQMGQEVILRCVPISNHLYFYWYRQILGQKVEFLVSFYNNEISEKSEIFDDQFSVERPDGSNFTLKIRSTKLEDSAMYFCASSEDLNTEAFFGQGTRLTVV.

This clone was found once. CDR3 residues: CASRTGPLGNQPQHF. DNA for the CDR3: TGCGCCAGCAGGACAGGACCACTGGGGAATCAGCCCCAGCATTTT. The rearrangement uses TRBV5-1 and TRBJ1-5; D is possibly TRBD1 (6 bases). This CDR3 comprises 15 residues. The V and J ends lost 5 bases and 4 bases respectively, with 16 bases between them. Germline CDR1 is SGHRS and CDR2 is YFSETQ.

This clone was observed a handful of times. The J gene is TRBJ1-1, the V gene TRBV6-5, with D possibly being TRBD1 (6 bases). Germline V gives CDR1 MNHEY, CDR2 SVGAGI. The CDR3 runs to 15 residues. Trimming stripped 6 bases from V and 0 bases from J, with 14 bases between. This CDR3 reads CASRIQGTLNTEAFF. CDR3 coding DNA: TGTGCCAGCAGGATACAGGGAACCTTGAACACTGAAGCTTTCTTT.

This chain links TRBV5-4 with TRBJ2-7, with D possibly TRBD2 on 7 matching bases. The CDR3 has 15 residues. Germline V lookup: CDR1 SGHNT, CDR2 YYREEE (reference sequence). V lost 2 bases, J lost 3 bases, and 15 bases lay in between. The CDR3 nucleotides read TGTGCCAGCAGCTTAGTTGGGGGGGCGGACTACGAGCAGTACTTC. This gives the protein CASSLVGGADYEQYF.

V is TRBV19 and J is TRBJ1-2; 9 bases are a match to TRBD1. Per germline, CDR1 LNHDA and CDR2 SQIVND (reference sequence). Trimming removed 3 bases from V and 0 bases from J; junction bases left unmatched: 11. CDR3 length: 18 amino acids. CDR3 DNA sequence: TGTGCCAGTAGTATTTGGCTGGGACAGGGTATAGCTAACTATGGCTACACCTTC. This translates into CASSIWLGQGIANYGYTF. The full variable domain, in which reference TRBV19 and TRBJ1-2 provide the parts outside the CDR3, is DGGITQSPKYLFRKEGQNVTLSCEQNLNHDAMYWYRQDPGQGLRLIYYSQIVNDFQKGDIAEGYSVSREKKESFPLTVTSAQKNPTAFYLCASSIWLGQGIANYGYTFGSGTRLTVV.

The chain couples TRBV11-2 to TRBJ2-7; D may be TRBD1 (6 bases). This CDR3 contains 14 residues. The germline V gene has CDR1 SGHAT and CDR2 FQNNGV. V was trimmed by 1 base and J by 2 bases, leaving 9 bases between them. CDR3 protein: CASSLARTAYEQYV. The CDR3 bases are TGTGCCAGCAGCTTAGCCCGGACAGCCTACGAGCAGTACGTC.

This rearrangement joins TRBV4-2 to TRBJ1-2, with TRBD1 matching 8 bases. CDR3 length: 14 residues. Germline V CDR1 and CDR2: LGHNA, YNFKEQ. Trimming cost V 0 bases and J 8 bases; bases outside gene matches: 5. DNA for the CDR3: TGTGCCAGCAGCCAAGATGCCAGGGACAGGGGCTACACCTTC. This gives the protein CASSQDARDRGYTF.

The CDR3 here is CAAGVELGTQYF. For the CDR3, the DNA is TGTGCCGCGGGAGTGGAACTCGGGACCCAGTACTTC. The rearrangement joins TRBV19 to TRBJ2-5; 7 bases map to TRBD2. CDR1 is LNHDA, CDR2 SQIVND, per germline (reference sequence). The junction had 10 bases not matched to a gene; V was cut back by 11 bases and J by 7 bases. The CDR3 sequence is 12 residues long.

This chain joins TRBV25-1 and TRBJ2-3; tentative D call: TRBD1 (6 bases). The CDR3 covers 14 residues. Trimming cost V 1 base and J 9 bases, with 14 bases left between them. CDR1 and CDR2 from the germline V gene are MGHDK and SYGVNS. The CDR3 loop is CASSEFRDKTTQYF. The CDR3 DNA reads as TGTGCCAGCAGTGAATTTCGGGACAAAACGACGCAGTATTTT.

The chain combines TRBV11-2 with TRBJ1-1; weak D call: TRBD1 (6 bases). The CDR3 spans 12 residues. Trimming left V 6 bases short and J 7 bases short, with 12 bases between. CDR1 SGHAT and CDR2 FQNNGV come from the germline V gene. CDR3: CASSQAGVEAFF. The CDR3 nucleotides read TGTGCCAGCAGTCAGGCAGGGGTTGAAGCTTTCTTT.

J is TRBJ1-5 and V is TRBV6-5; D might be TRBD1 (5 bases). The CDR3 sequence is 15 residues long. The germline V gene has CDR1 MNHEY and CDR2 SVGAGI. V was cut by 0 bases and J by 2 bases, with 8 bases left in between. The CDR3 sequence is CASSYSGGGNQPQHF. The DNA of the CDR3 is TGTGCCAGCAGTTACTCGGGAGGGGGCAATCAGCCCCAGCATTTT.

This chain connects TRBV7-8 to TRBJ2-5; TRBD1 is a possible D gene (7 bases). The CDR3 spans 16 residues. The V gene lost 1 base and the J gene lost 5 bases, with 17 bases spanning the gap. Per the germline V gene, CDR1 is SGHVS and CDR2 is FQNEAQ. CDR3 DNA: TGTGCCAGCAGCTTAGATACCTCATCAGGGGGGGAGACCCAGTACTTC. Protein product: CASSLDTSSGGETQYF.

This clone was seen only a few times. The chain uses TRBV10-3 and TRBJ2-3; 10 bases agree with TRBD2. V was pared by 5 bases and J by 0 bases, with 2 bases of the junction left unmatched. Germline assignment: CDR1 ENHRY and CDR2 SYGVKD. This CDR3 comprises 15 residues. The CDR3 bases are TGTGCCATCAGTCCTAGCGGGGGTAGCACAGATACGCAGTATTTT. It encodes CAISPSGGSTDTQYF.

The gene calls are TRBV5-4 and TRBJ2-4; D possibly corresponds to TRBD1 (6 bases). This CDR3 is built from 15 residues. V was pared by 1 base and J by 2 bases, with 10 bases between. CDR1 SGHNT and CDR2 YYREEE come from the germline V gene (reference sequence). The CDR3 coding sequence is TGTGCCAGCAGCTTGCCAGGGGCGACCAAAAACATTCAGTACTTC. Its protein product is CASSLPGATKNIQYF.

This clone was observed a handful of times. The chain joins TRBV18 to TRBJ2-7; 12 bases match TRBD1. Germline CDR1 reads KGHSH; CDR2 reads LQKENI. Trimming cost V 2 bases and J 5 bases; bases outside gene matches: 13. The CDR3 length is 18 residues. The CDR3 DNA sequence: TGTGCCAGCTCACCAGCGGGACAGGGGGCTTTATTTAGCCACGAGCAGTACGTC. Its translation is CASSPAGQGALFSHEQYV.

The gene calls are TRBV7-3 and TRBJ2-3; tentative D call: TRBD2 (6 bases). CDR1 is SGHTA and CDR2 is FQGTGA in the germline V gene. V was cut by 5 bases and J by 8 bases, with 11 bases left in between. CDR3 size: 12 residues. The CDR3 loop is CASSTNSGTQYF. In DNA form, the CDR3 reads TGTGCCAGCAGCACAAATAGCGGTACGCAGTATTTT.

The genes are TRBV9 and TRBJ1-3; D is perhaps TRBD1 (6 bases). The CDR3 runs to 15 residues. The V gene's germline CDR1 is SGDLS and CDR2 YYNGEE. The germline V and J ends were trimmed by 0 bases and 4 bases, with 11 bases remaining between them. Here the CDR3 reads CASSVDGGRGNTIYF. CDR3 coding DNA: TGTGCCAGCAGCGTAGATGGGGGCAGGGGAAACACCATATATTTT.

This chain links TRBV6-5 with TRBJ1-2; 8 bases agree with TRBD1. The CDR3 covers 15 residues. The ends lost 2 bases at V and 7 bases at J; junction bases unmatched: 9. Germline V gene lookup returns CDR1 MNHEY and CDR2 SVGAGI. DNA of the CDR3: TGTGCCAGCAGTTACCCTGGAGCAGGGGGCCGTGGCTACACCTTC. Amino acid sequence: CASSYPGAGGRGYTF.